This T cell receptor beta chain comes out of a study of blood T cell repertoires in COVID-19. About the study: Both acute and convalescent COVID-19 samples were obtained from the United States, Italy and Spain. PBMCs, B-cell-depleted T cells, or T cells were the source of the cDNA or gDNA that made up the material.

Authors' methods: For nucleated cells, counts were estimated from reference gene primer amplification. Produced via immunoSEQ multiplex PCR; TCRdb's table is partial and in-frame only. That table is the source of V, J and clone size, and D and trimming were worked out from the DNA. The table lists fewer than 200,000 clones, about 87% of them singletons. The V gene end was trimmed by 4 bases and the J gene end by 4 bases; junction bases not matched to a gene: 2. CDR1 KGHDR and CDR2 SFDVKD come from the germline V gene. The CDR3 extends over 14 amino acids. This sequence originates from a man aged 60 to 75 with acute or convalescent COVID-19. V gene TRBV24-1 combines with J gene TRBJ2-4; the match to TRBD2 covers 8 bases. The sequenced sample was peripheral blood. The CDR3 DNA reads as TGTGCCACCAGTGACACTAGCGGTAAAAACATTCAGTACTTC. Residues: CATSDTSGKNIQYF.